This T cell receptor beta chain was sequenced during a study of siplizumab effects on memory and regulatory T cells (dated by TCRdb to between 2018 and 2021). About the study as a whole: The study examined how the anti-CD2 antibody siplizumab affects alloreactive T-cell subsets in allogeneic mixed lymphocyte reactions built from human PBMCs. What the work shows at the level of the full study, not this receptor alone: Unstimulated naive T cells appeared to be more diverse than memory T cells, and naive cells seemed to make a substantial contribution to the alloresponse. No functional confirmation was obtained for the suppressive function of proliferating Tregs from siplizumab cultures. Sequences below about 10^-5 frequency were poorly captured, so only a minor fraction of alloreactive clones could be mapped to unstimulated subsets. In reactions with siplizumab, an average of around 70% of mappable alloreactive CD4+ clones were Treg-derived, compared with roughly 27% in control reactions. Roughly 80-95% of proliferating CD4+ or CD8+ clones could not be assigned a naive or memory phenotype. The cumulative frequency of alloreactive sequences traceable to unstimulated CD4+ memory T cells was significantly reduced by siplizumab.

In regard to this clone: Its specific antigen is unknown. No base quality information exists; no much larger clone differs at one position.

Additional sequencing covered unstimulated subsets from a few donor pairs, namely CD8+ effector memory, CD4+ naive, CD8+ TEMRA, CD4+ memory and CD8+ naive. Sorted unstimulated T cells and proliferating T cells recovered from mixed lymphocyte reactions were subjected to TCRbeta CDR3 sequencing. Fresh whole blood from nine to eleven HLA-typed healthy donors served as the source for isolating PBMCs. Library preparation employed the immunoSEQ multiplex PCR assay. Each sample had 9 x 10^4 or so TCR templates assayed by the deep sequencing platform. Genomic DNA extracted from sorted T cells was used for TCRbeta CDR3 sequencing. In the paper's pipeline: The R programming language was used for the clonal analysis of the TCRbeta CDR3 data. Alloreactive CD4+ and CD8+ clones were identified by comparing unstimulated samples to CFSE-low samples taken after the reaction. Regulatory or non-regulatory origin of alloreactive CD4+ clones was assigned by matching sequences to the sorted unstimulated Treg and non-Treg repertoires. TCRdb carries this immuneACCESS record with in-frame sequences only. Its versions omit some clonotypes, under half of them owing to an unresolved V gene in the studies checked, with the rest unexplained. Clone size and the V and J calls come from that table; the DNA yielded D and trimming. The sample table contains roughly 100,000 clones; only one count was recorded for roughly 96% of them. The ten largest clones represent around 0.03% of the sample.

The source is a human donor in good health. Specimen: naive CD4+ T cells sorted from blood. Reading the label with the study, this specimen's cell subset or site is: unstimulated naive T cells.

The CDR3 in this case is CASSRGGNKNIQYF. The nucleotide sequence reads TGTGCCAGCAGCAGGGGTGGGAACAAAAACATTCAGTACTTC. The chain links TRBV5-6 with TRBJ2-4; the D gene is possibly TRBD1, with 5 bases matching. CDR1 and CDR2, per the germline V gene, are SGHDT and YYEEEE. The V and J ends are trimmed by 4 bases and 3 bases, leaving 11 bases between them. The CDR3 runs 14 residues from the cysteine to the phenylalanine. The entry retains the CDR3 DNA only, 42 bases that are in frame from base 1. Full variable domain (CDR3 extended with the reference TRBV5-6 and TRBJ2-4 proteins): DAGVTQSPTHLIKTRGQQVTLRCSPKSGHDTVSWYQQALGQGPQFIFQYYEEEERQRGNFPDRFSGHQFPNYSSELNVNALLLGDSALYLCASSRGGNKNIQYFGAGTRLSVL.